The clone carrying this TCR beta chain was detected a few times. This sample was included in a study of blood T cells in healthy people across ages. Germline CDR1 is SGHVS and CDR2 is FNYEAQ. The CDR3 runs to 16 residues. With V trimmed by 5 bases and J by 0 bases, 9 bases remained unmatched. Primed by a sample-barcoded 5' primer and a J-beta primer mix, a second PCR proceeded for about 7 to 11 cycles. One entry per CDR3 protein results from TCRdb running MiXCR on the 5' RACE reads. The sample holds about 720,000 distinct CDR3 sequences, more than 20% seen once. The same specimen was also included in a second study, on T cells of mothers and their children. That work adds: The overlap seen between related mothers and children slightly exceeded that of unrelated pairs, though not significantly.

Sequencing used blood. The chain uses TRBV7-6 and TRBJ1-1; 7 bases match TRBD1. The receptor's source is a boy younger than 18 in good health. The CDR3 loop reads CASSQTTGVMNTEAFF. Written as DNA, the CDR3 is TGTGCCAGCAGCCAAACTACAGGGGTCATGAACACTGAAGCTTTCTTT.